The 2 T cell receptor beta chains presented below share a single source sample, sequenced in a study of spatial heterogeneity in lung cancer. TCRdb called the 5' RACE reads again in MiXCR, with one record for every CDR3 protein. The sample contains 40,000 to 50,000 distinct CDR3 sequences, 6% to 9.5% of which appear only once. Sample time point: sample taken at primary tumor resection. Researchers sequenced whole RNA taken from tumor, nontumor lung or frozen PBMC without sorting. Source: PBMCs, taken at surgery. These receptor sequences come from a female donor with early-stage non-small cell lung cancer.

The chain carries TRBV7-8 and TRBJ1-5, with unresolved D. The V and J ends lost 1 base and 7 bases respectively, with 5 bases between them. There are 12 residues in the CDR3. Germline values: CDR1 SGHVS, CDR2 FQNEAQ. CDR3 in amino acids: CASSLVEQPQHF. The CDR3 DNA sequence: TGTGCCAGCAGCTTAGTGGAGCAGCCCCAGCATTTT.

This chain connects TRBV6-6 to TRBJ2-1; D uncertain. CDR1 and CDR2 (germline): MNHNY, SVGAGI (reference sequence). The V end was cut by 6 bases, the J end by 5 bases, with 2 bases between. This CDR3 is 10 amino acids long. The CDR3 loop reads CASRDNEQFF. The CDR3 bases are TGTGCCAGCAGGGACAATGAGCAGTTCTTC.